The 9 T cell receptor beta chains below were found in one sample sequenced in a study of cytomegalovirus exposure and HLA in healthy donors (TCRdb year 2017). The method was the immunoSEQ multiplex PCR assay. A mixture of 60 forward primers for TCR Vbeta segments and 13 reverse primers for TCR Jbeta segments was used in the multiplex PCR. TCRdb took over this immuneACCESS table, retaining in-frame rearrangements with V and J assigned. Such tables are incomplete; in checked studies, under half of the missing clones stem from an unresolved V gene, and the remainder is unexplained. Recorded for this sample are 130,000 to 150,000 clones; around 84% of them occurred a single time. About 2.9% of the sample belongs to the ten largest clones. Material: PBMCs. These TCRs come from a man between 40 and 49 years old in good health and CMV-seropositive.

The table lists this clone with a count of one. V is TRBV19 and J is TRBJ1-6; D remains unclear. The V gene's germline CDR1 is LNHDA and CDR2 SQIVND (reference sequence). The CDR3 spans 14 residues. V was shortened by 1 base and J by 7 bases, with 8 bases between the two germline ends. The CDR3 reads CASSIAVLNSPLHF. The CDR3 DNA reads TGTGCCAGTAGTATAGCGGTATTGAATTCACCCCTCCACTTT.

The genes are TRBV6-6 and TRBJ2-3; D is ambiguous. The CDR3 extends over 11 amino acids. Germline lookup yields CDR1 MNHNY and CDR2 SVGAGI (reference sequence). Trimming stripped 4 bases from V and 4 bases from J, with 3 bases between. Written as DNA, the CDR3 is TGTGCCAGCAGTTCTCCAGATACGCAGTATTTT. Protein sequence: CASSSPDTQYF.

The chain combines TRBV4-1 with TRBJ2-5; 8 bases line up with TRBD2. J gave up 5 bases and V 0 bases, and 5 bases lay outside the gene matches. The CDR3 contains 15 residues. The germline V gene has CDR1 MGHRA and CDR2 YSYEKL. The CDR3 coding sequence is TGCGCCAGCAGCCAAGACCTAGCGGGCTCTGAGACCCAGTACTTC. It is translated as CASSQDLAGSETQYF.

This clone rates as medium-sized. V is TRBV9 and J is TRBJ1-1; 7 nucleotides line up with TRBD1. Germline V gene data show CDR1 as SGDLS and CDR2 as YYNGEE. CDR3 length equals 15 residues. V shed 7 bases and J 3 bases; nucleotides not matched to a gene: 12. CDR3 in amino acids: CASATGKGADTEAFF. The DNA for the CDR3 is TGTGCCAGCGCCACAGGAAAGGGGGCGGACACTGAAGCTTTCTTT.

The gene calls are TRBV25-1 and TRBJ1-5; TRBD1 is a possible D gene (5 bases). CDR1 MGHDK and CDR2 SYGVNS come from the germline V gene. There are 14 residues in the CDR3. The ends were cut back, 4 bases at V and 9 bases at J, with 16 bases in the middle. CDR3 in amino acids: CASSGRGSGGPQHF. In DNA form, the CDR3 reads TGTGCCAGCAGTGGTCGTGGTAGCGGGGGGCCCCAGCATTTT.

The CDR3 sequence is CASRRDSNQPQHF. The CDR3 DNA reads TGTGCCAGCAGGAGGGATAGCAATCAGCCCCAGCATTTT. The chain links TRBV27 to TRBJ1-5, with D unresolved. V lost 6 bases to trimming and J lost 0 bases, with 6 bases between them. This CDR3 has 13 amino acids. Looked up from germline, CDR1 is MNHEY and CDR2 is SMNVEV (reference sequence).

This chain links TRBV5-6 with TRBJ2-7; D uncertain. In germline, CDR1 is SGHDT, CDR2 YYEEEE. CDR3 length: 15 amino acids. Trimming shortened V by 4 bases and J by 0 bases, and 14 bases separated the two germline ends. CDR3 nucleotide sequence: TGTGCCAGCAGCCCCAAAGCCCCGGGCTCCTACGAGCAGTACTTC. Its translation is CASSPKAPGSYEQYF.

The chain joins TRBV19 to TRBJ1-2, with D possibly TRBD1 on 6 matching bases. Trimming took 7 bases from V and 3 from J, leaving 27 bases between them. The CDR3 length is 18 residues. Germline CDR1 is LNHDA and CDR2 is SQIVND (reference sequence). The CDR3 DNA follows: TGTGCCAGTACCGCCGAGACAGGTGCATCGGCCGAGGACTATGGCTACACCTTC. It yields the protein CASTAETGASAEDYGYTF.

The chain combines TRBV2 with TRBJ1-5; tentatively, D is TRBD1 (6 bases). The CDR3 length is 14 residues. V was pared by 4 bases and J by 3 bases, with 10 bases between. Germline V gene lookup returns CDR1 SNHLY and CDR2 FYNNEI. CDR3 nucleotides: TGTGCCAGCAGTGCCCAGGGGCCCAATCAGCCCCAGCATTTT. Translating gives CASSAQGPNQPQHF. The full variable domain, rest sourced from reference TRBV2 and TRBJ1-5, is EPEVTQTPSHQVTQMGQEVILRCVPISNHLYFYWYRQILGQKVEFLVSFYNNEISEKSEIFDDQFSVERPDGSNFTLKIRSTKLEDSAMYFCASSAQGPNQPQHFGDGTRLSIL.